Sequencing of this T cell receptor beta chain was carried out in a study of T cells after yellow fever vaccination. As for the study in general: When fractions had low cell numbers, they were prepared with SMART-Seq v4 Ultra Low Input.

Germline-derived CDR1 and CDR2 are SQVTM and ANQGSEA. V gave up 7 bases and J gave up 0 bases; unmatched junction bases: 2. The CDR3 sequence is 13 residues long. General study results and limits: In post-booster samples, most primary-vaccination clones reappeared (just under 97% CD4, roughly 90% CD8). The secondary T-cell response peaked on day 5, not day 15, but was weaker.

Universal primer sites and UMIs were introduced during 5'RACE template-switching synthesis of TCR cDNA. TCRdb fed the 5' RACE reads into MiXCR, producing one record per CDR3 protein. The sample holds 100,000 to 150,000 distinct CDR3 sequences; roughly 9% are singletons and the top ten take under 40%. This clonotype was seen only a few times. The target antigen is unknown. This TCR came from a man between 18 and 29 years old who received the YFV17D yellow fever vaccine. This chain joins TRBV29-1 and TRBJ2-2; 7 bases line up with TRBD1. The sample was CD8+ T cells sorted from PBMCs, taken on the day of the yellow fever booster vaccination. CDR3 DNA sequence: TGCAGCGGTCAGGGGGCGAACACCGGGGAGCTGTTTTTT. Encoded protein: CSGQGANTGELFF.